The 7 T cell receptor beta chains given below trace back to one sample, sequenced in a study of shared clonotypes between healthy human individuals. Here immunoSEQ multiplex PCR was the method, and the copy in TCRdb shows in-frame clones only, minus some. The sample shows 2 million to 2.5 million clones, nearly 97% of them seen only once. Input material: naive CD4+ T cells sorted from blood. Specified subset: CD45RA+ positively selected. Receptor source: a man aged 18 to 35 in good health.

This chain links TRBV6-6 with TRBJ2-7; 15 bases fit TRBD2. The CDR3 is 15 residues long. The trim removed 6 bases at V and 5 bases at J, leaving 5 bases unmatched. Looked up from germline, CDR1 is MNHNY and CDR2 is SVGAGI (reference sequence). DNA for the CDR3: TGTGCCAGCAGAGGGACTAGCGGGAGGTTCCACGAGCAGTACTTC. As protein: CASRGTSGRFHEQYF.

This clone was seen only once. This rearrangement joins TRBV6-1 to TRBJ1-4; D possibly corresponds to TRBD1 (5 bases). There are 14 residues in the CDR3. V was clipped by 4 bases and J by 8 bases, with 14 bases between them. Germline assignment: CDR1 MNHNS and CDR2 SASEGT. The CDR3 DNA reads TGTGCCAGCAGTGGGGGCCCGTCTCGCGAAAAACTGTTTTTT. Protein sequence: CASSGGPSREKLFF.

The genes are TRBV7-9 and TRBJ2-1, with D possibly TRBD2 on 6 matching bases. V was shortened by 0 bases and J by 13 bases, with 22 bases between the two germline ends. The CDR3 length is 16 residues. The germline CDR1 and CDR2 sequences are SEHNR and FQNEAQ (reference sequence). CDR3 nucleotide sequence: TGTGCCAGCAGCTTAGCTTTGACTAGATATGGGATATTCCAGTTCTTC. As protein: CASSLALTRYGIFQFF.

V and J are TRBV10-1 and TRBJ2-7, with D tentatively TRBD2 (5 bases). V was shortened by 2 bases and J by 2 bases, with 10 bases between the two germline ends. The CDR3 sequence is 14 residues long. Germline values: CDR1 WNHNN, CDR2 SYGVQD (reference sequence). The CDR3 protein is CASSEAGVPYEQYF. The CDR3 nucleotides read TGCGCCAGCAGTGAGGCCGGGGTACCCTACGAGCAGTACTTC.

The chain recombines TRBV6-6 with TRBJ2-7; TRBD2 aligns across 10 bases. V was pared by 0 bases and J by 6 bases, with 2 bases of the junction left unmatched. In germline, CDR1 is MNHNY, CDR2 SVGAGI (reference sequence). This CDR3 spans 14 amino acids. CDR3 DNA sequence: TGTGCCAGCAGTTACTCAGCGGGGGGGCCCGAGCAGTACTTC. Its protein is CASSYSAGGPEQYF.

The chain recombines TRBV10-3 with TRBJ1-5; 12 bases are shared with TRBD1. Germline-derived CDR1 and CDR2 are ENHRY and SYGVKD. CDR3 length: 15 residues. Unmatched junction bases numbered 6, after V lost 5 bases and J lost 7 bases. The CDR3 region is CAISKGQGAGQPQHF. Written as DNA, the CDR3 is TGTGCCATCAGTAAGGGACAGGGGGCTGGACAGCCCCAGCATTTT.

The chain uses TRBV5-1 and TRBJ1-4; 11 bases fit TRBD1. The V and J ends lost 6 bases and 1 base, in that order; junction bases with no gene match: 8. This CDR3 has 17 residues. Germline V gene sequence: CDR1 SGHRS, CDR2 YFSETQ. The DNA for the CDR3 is TGCGCCAGCAACCCAGGGGGACAGGGGGAAACTAATGAAAAACTGTTTTTT. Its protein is CASNPGGQGETNEKLFF.